This record concerns one T cell receptor beta chain sequence. Antigen: not known. Assay: immunoSEQ multiplex PCR; the TCRdb copy retains only in-frame clones and omits some. The data show 15,000 to 17,000 clones, approximately 80% seen once. The data stem from a study of T cells and Merkel cell carcinoma outcomes. Points from the study as a whole: Merkel cell carcinoma outcomes were reportedly predicted by repertoire and T-cell density.

Germline values: CDR1 SGHRS, CDR2 YFSETQ. V lost 0 bases and J lost 2, with 8 bases in between. The CDR3 has 15 amino acids. J is TRBJ2-2 and V is TRBV5-1; D is ambiguous. This TCR was sampled from a human donor with Merkel cell carcinoma. The sequenced material came from tumor tissue from Merkel cell carcinoma. CDR3 residues: CASSLVRVNTGELFF. As DNA, the CDR3 is TGCGCCAGCAGCTTGGTTCGGGTAAACACCGGGGAGCTGTTTTTT.